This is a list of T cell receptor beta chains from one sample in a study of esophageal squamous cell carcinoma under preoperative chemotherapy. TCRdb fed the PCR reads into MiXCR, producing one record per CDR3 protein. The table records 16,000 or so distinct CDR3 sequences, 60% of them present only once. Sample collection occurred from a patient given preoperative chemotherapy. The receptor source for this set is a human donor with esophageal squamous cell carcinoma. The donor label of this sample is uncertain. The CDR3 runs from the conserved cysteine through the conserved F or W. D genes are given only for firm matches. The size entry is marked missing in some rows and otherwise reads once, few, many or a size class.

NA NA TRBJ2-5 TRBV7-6 CASSSNLGETQYF TGTGCCAGCAGCTCAAACCTAGGGGAGACCCAGTACTTC
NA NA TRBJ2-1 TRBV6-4 CASSVSPWGVYNEQFF TGTGCCAGCAGCGTTTCTCCCTGGGGGGTATACAATGAGCAGTTCTTC
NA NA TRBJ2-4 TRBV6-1 CSARHGGRDQETQYF TGTTCCGCGAGGCACGGGGGCCGTGACCAAGAGACTCAGTACTTC
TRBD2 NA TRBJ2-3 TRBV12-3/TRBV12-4 CASSPTSGSTDTQYF TGTGCCAGCAGTCCGACTAGCGGGAGCACAGATACGCAGTATTTT
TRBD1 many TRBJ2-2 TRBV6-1 CASSGEGRDREFSGELFF TGTGCCAGCAGTGGCGAGGGTAGGGACAGGGAGTTCTCCGGGGAGCTGTTTTTT
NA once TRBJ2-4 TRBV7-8 CASSPLAVSSNEQYF TGTGCCAGCAGCCCATTAGCGGTCTCCTCCAATGAGCAGTACTTC
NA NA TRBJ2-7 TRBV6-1 CASREGGGAYEQYF TGTGCCAGCAGGGAAGGAGGCGGGGCCTACGAGCAGTACTTC
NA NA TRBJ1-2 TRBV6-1 CASKKNYGYTF TGTGCCAGCAAAAAAAACTATGGCTACACCTTC
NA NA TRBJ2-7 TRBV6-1 CASRVVQARAKDEQYF TGTGCCAGCAGGGTTGTACAGGCTAGGGCCAAAGATGAGCAGTACTTC
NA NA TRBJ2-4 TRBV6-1 CAGGQGGRGQDIQYF TGTGCCGGGGGTCAAGGGGGCCGGGGGCAAGACATTCAGTACTTC
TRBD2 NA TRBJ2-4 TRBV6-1 CASSASGGRFGTDMQYF TGTGCCAGCAGTGCAAGCGGGGGGCGGTTCGGCACAGATATGCAGTACTTC
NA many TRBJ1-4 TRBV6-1 CASSEPVNGLGEKLFF TGTGCCAGCAGTGAACCGGTAAACGGGCTAGGTGAAAAACTGTTTTTT
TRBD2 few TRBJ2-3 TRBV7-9 CASSVSGGPTDTQYF TGTGCCAGCAGCGTCAGCGGGGGGCCCACAGATACGCAGTATTTT
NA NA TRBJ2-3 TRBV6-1 CASSEGMQGPTNTQYF TGTGCCAGCAGTGAAGGTATGCAGGGACCCACAAATACGCAGTATTTC
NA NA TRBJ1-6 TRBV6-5 CASSYSSRADYSPLHF TGTGCCAGCAGTTACTCGAGCCGGGCCGACTACTCACCCCTCCACTTT
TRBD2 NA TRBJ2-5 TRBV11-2 CASSLVAGGQETQYF TGTGCCAGCAGCTTGGTAGCGGGAGGCCAAGAGACCCAGTACTTC
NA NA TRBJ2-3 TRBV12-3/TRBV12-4 CASSGSGNNVQYF TGTGCCAGCTCGGGCTCAGGGAACAACGTTCAGTATTTC
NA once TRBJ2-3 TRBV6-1 CASGLAGEKETQYF TGTGCCAGTGGGCTGGCAGGTGAGAAAGAGACGCAGTATTTT
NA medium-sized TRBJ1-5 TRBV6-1 CASSAAGAVRQPQHF TGTGCCAGCAGTGCGGCGGGTGCGGTTCGTCAGCCCCAGCATTTT
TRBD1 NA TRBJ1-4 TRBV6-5 CASSYPGQGHEKLFF TGTGCCAGCAGTTATCCGGGACAGGGCCATGAAAAACTGTTTTTT
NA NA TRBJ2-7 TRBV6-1 CASSVWSGQGKVEQYF TGTGCCAGCAGTGTATGGAGTGGGCAGGGTAAAGTTGAGCAGTACTTC
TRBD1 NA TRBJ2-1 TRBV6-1 CASGGQIYNEQFF TGTGCCAGCGGGGGACAGATATACAATGAGCAGTTCTTC
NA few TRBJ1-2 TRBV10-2 CTGGEGGYGYTF TGCACCGGTGGGGAGGGGGGCTATGGCTACACCTTC
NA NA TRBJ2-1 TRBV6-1 CASSPSWSLAGHNGDNEQFF TGTGCCAGCAGCCCATCTTGGAGCCTGGCGGGACATAATGGGGACAATGAGCAGTTCTTC
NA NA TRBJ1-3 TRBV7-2 CASSRRGDSGNTIYF TGTGCCAGCAGCCGAAGGGGGGACTCTGGAAACACCATATATTTT
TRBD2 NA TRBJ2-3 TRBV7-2 CASSFRIAGAAETQYF TGTGCCAGCAGCTTCCGAATAGCGGGAGCTGCAGAGACGCAGTACTTT
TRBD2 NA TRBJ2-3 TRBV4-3 CASRVKGGGGPDTQYF TGCGCCAGCAGGGTTAAGGGCGGGGGAGGACCAGATACGCAGTACTTT
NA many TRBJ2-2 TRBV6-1 CASSEGLANTGELFF TGTGCCAGCAGTGAAGGACTTGCGAACACCGGGGAGCTGTTTTTT
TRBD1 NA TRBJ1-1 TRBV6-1 CASTDRENTEAFF TGTGCCAGCACCGACAGGGAGAACACTGAAGCTTTCTTT
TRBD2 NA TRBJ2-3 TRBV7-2 CASSLVGASGRGNEQFF TGTGCCAGCAGCTTAGTCGGGGCTAGCGGGAGAGGGAATGAGCAGTTCTTT
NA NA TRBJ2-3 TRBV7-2 CASSLYESTDTQYF TGTGCCAGCAGCTTATACGAGAGCACAGATACGCAGTATTTT
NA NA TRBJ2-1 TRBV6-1 CASVSGQMNDEQFF TGTGCCAGCGTCTCTGGACAGATGAACGACGAGCAGTTCTTC
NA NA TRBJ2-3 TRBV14 CASSQGIIRTDTQYF TGTGCCAGCAGCCAAGGCATTATCCGCACAGATACGCAGTATTTC
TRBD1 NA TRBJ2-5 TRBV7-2 CASSLVRQGVYTQYF TGTGCCAGCAGCTTAGTGAGACAGGGTGTGTACACCCAGTACTTC
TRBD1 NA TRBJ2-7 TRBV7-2 CASSLVVDRVGFEQYF TGTGCCAGCAGCTTAGTTGTCGACAGGGTAGGATTTGAGCAGTACTTC
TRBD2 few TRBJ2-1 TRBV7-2 CASSRTSDHNEQFF TGTGCCAGCAGCCGGACTAGCGACCACAATGAGCAGTTCTTC
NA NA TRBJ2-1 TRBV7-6 CASTRGRDSYEQFF TGTGCCAGCACCCGGGGCAGGGACTCCTACGAGCAGTTCTTC
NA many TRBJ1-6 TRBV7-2 CASSLDSYNSPLHF TGTGCCAGCAGCTTAGACAGCTATAATTCACCCCTCCACTTT
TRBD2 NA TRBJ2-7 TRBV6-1 CASSASGGGIGKDTQYF TGTGCCAGCAGTGCAAGCGGGGGGGGGATCGGCAAAGATACGCAGTACTTC
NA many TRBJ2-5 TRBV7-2 CASSFSFWRAAVQETQYF TGTGCCAGCAGCTTCTCGTTCTGGAGGGCAGCAGTACAAGAGACCCAGTACTTC
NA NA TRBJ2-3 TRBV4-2 CASSQDLGSRWGTDTQYF TGTGCCAGCAGCCAAGATCTCGGATCCCGGTGGGGCACGGATACGCAGTATTTT
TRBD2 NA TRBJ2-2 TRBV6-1 CASRFSSGLNTGELFF TGTGCCAGCAGATTTTCTAGCGGCCTCAACACCGGGGAGCTGTTTTTT
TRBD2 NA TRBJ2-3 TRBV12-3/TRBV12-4 CASSLAYGGRAGDTQYF TGTGCCAGCAGTTTAGCCTACGGCGGGAGGGCCGGAGATACGCAGTATTTT
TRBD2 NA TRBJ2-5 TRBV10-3 CAGAGGTPGETQYF TGTGCGGGCGCCGGGGGGACCCCCGGAGAGACGCAGTACTTC
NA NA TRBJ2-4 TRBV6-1 CASSEAAGHELLDQDIQYF TGTGCCAGCAGTGAAGCTGCGGGGCACGAGCTTCTAGACCAAGACATTCAGTACTTC
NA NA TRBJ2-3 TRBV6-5 CASSYRGGLTDTQYF TGTGCCAGCAGTTACCGGGGAGGACTCACAGATACGCAGTATTTT
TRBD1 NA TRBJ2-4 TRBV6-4 CARGEGGRGAETQYF TGTGCCAGGGGTGAAGGGGGCCGTGGCGCGGAGACGCAGTACTTC
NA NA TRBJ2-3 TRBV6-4 CASSHPAVSTEAQYF TGTGCCAGCAGTCATCCGGCTGTGAGCACAGAGGCGCAGTATTTT